This is a list of T cell receptor beta chains from one sample in a study of identical twins. TCRdb reanalysed the 5' RACE reads using MiXCR and keeps one entry per CDR3 protein. Of roughly 260,000 distinct CDR3 sequences listed, about 14% are singletons. Sequencing used memory (CD45RO+) T cells sorted from blood. These TCRs come from a woman under 30 in good health. Each CDR3 is given with its conserved first and last residue.

j_call cdr3_length v_call cdr3_aa
TRBJ1-5 16 TRBV12-3/TRBV12-4 CASSLRGTGNNQPQHF
TRBJ2-1 18 TRBV27 CASSSVASGGIAYNEQFF
TRBJ1-1 12 TRBV29-1 CSYGARGTEAFF
TRBJ2-6 14 TRBV5-5 CASSFRDGANVLTF
TRBJ2-3 15 TRBV20-1 CSASASRPSTDTQYF
TRBJ1-4 15 TRBV6-5 CASSFPGGGNEKLFF
TRBJ2-3 12 TRBV7-2 CASTQERDTQYF
TRBJ1-2 13 TRBV20-1 CSAREPTGYGYTF
TRBJ2-7 14 TRBV7-9 CASSRESGPNEQYF
TRBJ2-3 14 TRBV9 CASSVAWGEDTQYF
TRBJ2-1 14 TRBV4-2 CASSQEVSRDEQFF
TRBJ2-2 12 TRBV12-3/TRBV12-4 CASSLGGWELFF
TRBJ1-2 14 TRBV6-5 CASSYPDSPYGYTF
TRBJ1-2 14 TRBV28 CASSLIQSNYGYTF
TRBJ1-6 14 TRBV27 CASSLRQGGSPLHF
TRBJ1-2 17 TRBV4-2 CASSQTTQGLSNYGYTF
TRBJ2-5 15 TRBV7-8 CASSLELWYQETQYF
TRBJ2-5 13 TRBV20-1 CSASRGQQETQYF
TRBJ1-1 12 TRBV29-1 CSVMTVNTEAFF
TRBJ2-7 14 TRBV11-2 CASRERTGTYEQYF
TRBJ1-1 13 TRBV15 CATSSGMNTEAFF
TRBJ2-2 13 TRBV20-1 CSAPDRAPGELFF
TRBJ1-2 14 TRBV12-3/TRBV12-4 CASTRTGGGAGYTF
TRBJ2-5 13 TRBV6-6 CASSYSNDETQYF
TRBJ2-7 13 TRBV4-3 CASSPSEGDEQYF
TRBJ1-1 13 TRBV6-6 CASSYRGYTEAFF
TRBJ2-4 16 TRBV20-1 CSARVAVSANKNIQYF
TRBJ2-7 13 TRBV20-1 CSATYRGNDEQYF
TRBJ2-3 13 TRBV9 CASSGRPADTQYF